Listed here are 16 T cell receptor beta chains from one sample, sequenced in a study of blood T cell repertoires in COVID-19. Profiled with immunoSEQ multiplex PCR; TCRdb holds only in-frame clones, not every one. The table records some 170,000 clones, 81% of them present only once. Sequenced material: peripheral blood. The receptors shown here come from a woman aged 40 to 50 with COVID-19, enrolled during active disease.

The chain employs TRBV4-1 and TRBJ2-1, with a weak D call TRBD2 (6 bases). In germline, CDR1 is MGHRA, CDR2 YSYEKL. The CDR3 loop spans 16 amino acids. Deletions cut 5 bases from V and 0 bases from J, with 14 bases between. This CDR3 is CASSNSGGRSYNEQFF. CDR3 DNA: TGCGCCAGCAGCAATAGCGGAGGTCGCTCCTACAATGAGCAGTTCTTC.

About this clone: An end of the junction does not agree with germline; a read error may underlie this. The chain is built from TRBV12-3 or TRBV12-4 and TRBJ2-1, with 11 bases that match TRBD2. The CDR3 runs 12 residues. The CDR3 here is CASSLAGGSQFF. For the CDR3, the DNA is TGTGCCAGCAGTCTAGCGGGGGGTTCTCAGTTCTTC.

This clone was observed a single time. The chain carries TRBV10-3 and TRBJ1-2, with 8 bases lining up with TRBD1. J was trimmed by 4 bases and V by 10 bases; bases with no gene match: 5. The germline gives CDR1 ENHRY, CDR2 SYGVKD. The CDR3 extends over 12 amino acids. The DNA of the CDR3 is TGTGCCACCGCAACAGGGGGCTATGGCTACACCTTC. Its protein is CATATGGYGYTF.

The rearrangement links TRBV14 to TRBJ2-3; 9 bases match TRBD2. Unmatched junction bases numbered 12, after V lost 8 bases and J lost 6 bases. There are 15 residues in the CDR3. CDR1 and CDR2 from the germline V gene are SGHDN and FVKESK. In nucleotides, the CDR3 is TGTGCCAGCGGTTCAGCGGGGGGTCTTCAGGATACGCAGTATTTT. Protein sequence: CASGSAGGLQDTQYF.

The genes are TRBV19 and TRBJ2-1, with TRBD2 matching over 13 bases. Germline V gene lookup returns CDR1 LNHDA and CDR2 SQIVND (reference sequence). The CDR3 covers 17 residues. V lost 0 bases and J lost 6; bases outside the gene matches: 5. For the CDR3, the DNA is TGTGCCAGTAGTATAGAGGCGGGACTAGCGGGATCCAATGAGCAGTTCTTC. This encodes CASSIEAGLAGSNEQFF.

CDR3 DNA: TGTGCCAGCAGCTTCGGAGGGTTGCGGGGTAACGAGCAGTACGTC. It codes for CASSFGGLRGNEQYV. V usage is TRBV5-6 and J usage is TRBJ2-7; possible D gene TRBD2, 6 bases. Germline CDR1 and CDR2: SGHDT and YYEEEE. V was cut by 2 bases and J by 5 bases, with 17 bases left in between. The CDR3 covers 15 residues.

This chain uses TRBV28 with TRBJ2-7; D unresolved. Trimming cost V 4 bases and J 7 bases, with 8 bases left between them. The germline CDR1 and CDR2 sequences are MDHEN and SYDVKM. This CDR3 has 11 amino acids. The CDR3 reads CASSSPQEQYF. DNA for the CDR3: TGTGCCAGCAGTTCCCCCCAAGAGCAGTACTTC.

J is TRBJ2-1 and V is TRBV29-1; TRBD2 matches 9 bases. The V segment lost 7 bases and the J segment 0 bases; nucleotides outside the gene matches: 19. This CDR3 is 19 amino acids long. Germline assignment: CDR1 SQVTM and CDR2 ANQGSEA. The CDR3 coding sequence is TGCAGCGCCCAGCCGGGCCCGATAGCGGGGGAGAGCTCCTACAATGAGCAGTTCTTC. As protein: CSAQPGPIAGESSYNEQFF.

This clone was seen a handful of times. The chain links TRBV6-5 to TRBJ1-2, with a possible D match to TRBD1 (6 bases). With 0 bases removed from V and 7 bases from J, the gap between germline ends came to 15 bases. CDR1 and CDR2 (germline): MNHEY, SVGAGI. The CDR3 consists of 15 residues. CDR3 sequence: CASSYSGRGLGGYTF. As DNA, the CDR3 is TGTGCCAGCAGTTACTCGGGCAGGGGCCTAGGTGGCTACACCTTC.

This rearrangement joins TRBV4-2 to TRBJ1-2; 7 bases are a match to TRBD1. V shed 4 bases, J shed 4 bases, and the junction held 6 bases outside the gene matches. Per the germline V gene, CDR1 is LGHNA and CDR2 is YNFKEQ. The CDR3 covers 14 residues. CDR3 in amino acids: CASSPGGIGYGYTF. CDR3 DNA: TGTGCCAGCAGCCCAGGGGGTATTGGCTATGGCTACACCTTC.

The chain couples TRBV7-6 to TRBJ2-5, with TRBD1 matching 7 bases. The trim removed 0 bases at V and 1 base at J, leaving 2 bases unmatched. The CDR3 has 15 amino acids. CDR1 and CDR2 (germline): SGHVS, FNYEAQ. The CDR3 loop reads CASSLAGTAQETQYF. In nucleotides, the CDR3 is TGTGCCAGCAGCTTAGCGGGGACAGCCCAAGAGACCCAGTACTTC. Filled out from reference TRBV7-6 and TRBJ2-5, the complete variable domain reads GAGVSQSPRYKVTKRGQDVALRCDPISGHVSLYWYRQALGQGPEFLTYFNYEAQQDKSGLPNDRFSAERPEGSISTLTIQRTEQRDSAMYRCASSLAGTAQETQYFGPGTRLLVL.

V is TRBV11-2 and J is TRBJ1-1; D gene uncertain. Germline V gene data show CDR1 as SGHAT and CDR2 as FQNNGV. V lost 8 bases and J lost 0, with 10 bases in between. The CDR3 covers 13 residues. DNA of the CDR3: TGTGCCAGCGCATTGGGCCTGAACACTGAAGCTTTCTTT. It translates to CASALGLNTEAFF.

The rearrangement joins TRBV25-1 to TRBJ2-2; TRBD2 aligns across 8 bases. After removal of 5 bases from V and 0 bases from J, the junction contained 8 bases not matched to a gene. CDR3 length: 17 residues. Germline CDR1 is MGHDK and CDR2 is SYGVNS. The CDR3 region is CASSTQGLETNTGELFF. In DNA form, the CDR3 reads TGTGCCAGCAGTACACAGGGACTAGAGACGAACACCGGGGAGCTGTTTTTT.

J is TRBJ2-3 and V is TRBV19, with a possible D match to TRBD2 (6 bases). From germline, CDR1 is LNHDA and CDR2 SQIVND (reference sequence). Between the trimmed V and J ends, which lost 1 base and 1 base, there was a span of 12 bases. The CDR3 runs 16 residues. The CDR3 reads CASSIGLALGTDTQYF. The CDR3, as DNA: TGTGCCAGTAGTATAGGTCTAGCGTTGGGCACAGATACGCAGTATTTT.

This clone has a handful of counts. J is TRBJ1-6 and V is TRBV9, with 12 bases fitting TRBD1. From germline, CDR1 is SGDLS and CDR2 YYNGEE. CDR3 length: 17 residues. Trimming removed 4 bases from V and 10 bases from J; junction bases left unmatched: 12. The CDR3 here is CASSSPAGGTGGSPLHF. CDR3 nucleotides: TGTGCCAGCAGCTCGCCCGCGGGGGGGACAGGGGGCTCACCCCTCCACTTT. Drawing the rest from reference TRBV9 and TRBJ1-6, the complete variable domain is DSGVTQTPKHLITATGQRVTLRCSPRSGDLSVYWYQQSLDQGLQFLIQYYNGEERAKGNILERFSAQQFPDLHSELNLSSLELGDSALYFCASSSPAGGTGGSPLHFGNGTRLTVT.

The chain combines TRBV15 with TRBJ1-2; 7 bases align to TRBD1. This CDR3 contains 13 residues. V lost 5 bases, J lost 5 bases, and 5 bases stayed unmatched. Germline V gene lookup returns CDR1 LNHNV and CDR2 YYDKDF (reference sequence). The CDR3 is CATSYDREYGYTF. The CDR3 DNA is TGTGCCACCAGCTACGACAGGGAATATGGCTACACCTTC.